This T cell receptor (beta chain) originates from a study of T cell repertoires in cytomegalovirus infection. Study-level background: An indication of both CMV infection and matching HLA type came from public TCR beta signatures. Study-wide results and limits: Dominating the ex vivo response were TCR beta clonotypes that were CMV-specific and HLA-C-restricted.

Worth noting for this clonotype: Its specificity is unknown.

Germline CDR1 and CDR2: DFQATT and SNEGSKA (reference sequence). This CDR3 region has 11 residues. V was clipped by 4 bases and J by 7 bases, with 9 bases between them. TCRdb processed the reads anew with MiXCR; each CDR3 protein has one entry. Here the sample spans almost 550,000 distinct CDR3 sequences, approximately 17% being singletons. The specimen sequenced was CD8+ T cells from PBMCs. The chain couples TRBV20-1 to TRBJ2-3; D not resolved. The sequence came from a human donor in good health (CMV status not recorded). Some clones in this sample may be carry-over from other donors' samples. The CDR3 DNA follows: TGCAGTGCTAATGACTGGAATACGCAGTATTTT. Amino acid sequence: CSANDWNTQYF.